This T cell receptor beta chain was retrieved from a study of control samples from healthy donors and cancer patients. The CDR3 consists of 16 residues. J was trimmed by 1 base and V by 1 base; bases with no gene match: 0. CDR1 is LGHNA and CDR2 is YNFKEQ in the germline V gene. Generated by immunoSEQ multiplex PCR, the TCRdb table keeps only in-frame clones and is missing some. The sample shows about 170,000 clones, about 86% of them seen only once. The V call is TRBV4-2, the J call TRBJ2-3, with TRBD2 matching 12 bases. This TCR was sampled from a woman in her twenties or thirties in good health. The sequencing sample was made of blood. Here the CDR3 DNA reads TGTGCCAGCAGCCAAGGGACTAGCGGGGGCACAGATACGCAGTATTTT. Its translation is CASSQGTSGGTDTQYF.